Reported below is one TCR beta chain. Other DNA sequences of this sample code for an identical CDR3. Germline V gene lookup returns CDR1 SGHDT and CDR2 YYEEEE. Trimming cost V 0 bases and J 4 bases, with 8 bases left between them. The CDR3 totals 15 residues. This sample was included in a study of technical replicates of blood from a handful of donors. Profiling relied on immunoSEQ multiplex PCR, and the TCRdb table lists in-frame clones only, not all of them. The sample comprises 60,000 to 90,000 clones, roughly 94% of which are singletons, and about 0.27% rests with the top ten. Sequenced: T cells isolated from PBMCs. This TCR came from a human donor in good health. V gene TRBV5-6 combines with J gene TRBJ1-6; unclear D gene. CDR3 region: CASSLDGGYNSPLHF. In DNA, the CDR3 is TGTGCCAGCAGCTTGGACGGAGGATATAATTCACCCCTCCACTTT.